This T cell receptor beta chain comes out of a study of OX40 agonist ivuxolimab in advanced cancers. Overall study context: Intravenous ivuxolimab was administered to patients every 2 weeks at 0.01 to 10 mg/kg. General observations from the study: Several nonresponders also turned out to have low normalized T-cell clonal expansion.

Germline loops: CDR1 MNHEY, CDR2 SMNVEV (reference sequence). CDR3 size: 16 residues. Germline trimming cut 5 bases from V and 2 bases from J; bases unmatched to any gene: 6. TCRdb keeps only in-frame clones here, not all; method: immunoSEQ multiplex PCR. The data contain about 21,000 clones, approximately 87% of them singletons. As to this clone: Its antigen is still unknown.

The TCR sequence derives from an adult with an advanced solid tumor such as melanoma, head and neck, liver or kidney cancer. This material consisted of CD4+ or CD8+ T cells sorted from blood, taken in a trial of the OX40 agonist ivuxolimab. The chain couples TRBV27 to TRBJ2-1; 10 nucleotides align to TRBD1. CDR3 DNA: TGTGCCAGCAGTGCTCGGGACAGGGGACCCTACAATGAGCAGTTCTTC. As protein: CASSARDRGPYNEQFF.